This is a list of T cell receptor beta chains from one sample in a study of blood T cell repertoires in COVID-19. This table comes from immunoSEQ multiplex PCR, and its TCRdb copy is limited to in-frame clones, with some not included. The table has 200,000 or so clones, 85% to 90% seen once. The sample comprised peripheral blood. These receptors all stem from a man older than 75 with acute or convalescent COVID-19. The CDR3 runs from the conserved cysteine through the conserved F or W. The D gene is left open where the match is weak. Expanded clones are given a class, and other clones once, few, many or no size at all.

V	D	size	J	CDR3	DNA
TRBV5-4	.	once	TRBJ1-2	CASSLDSYGYTF	TGTGCCAGCAGCTTAGACAGTTATGGCTACACCTTC
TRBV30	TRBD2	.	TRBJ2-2	CAWSFPTSGRVRTGELFF	TGTGCCTGGAGTTTTCCGACTAGCGGGAGGGTTAGGACCGGGGAGCTGTTTTTT
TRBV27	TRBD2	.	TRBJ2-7	CASSPGGGVNKQYF	TGTGCCAGCAGCCCCGGCGGGGGTGTCAACAAGCAGTACTTC
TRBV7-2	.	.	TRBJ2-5	CASSLGGSLETQYF	TGTGCCAGCAGCTTAGGAGGCTCATTAGAGACCCAGTACTTC
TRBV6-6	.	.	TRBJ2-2	CASSYSPGGNTGELFF	TGTGCCAGCAGTTACTCACCAGGTGGAAACACCGGGGAGCTGTTTTTT
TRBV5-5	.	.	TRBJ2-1	CASSGGPHNEQFF	TGTGCCAGCAGCGGGGGCCCTCACAATGAGCAGTTCTTC
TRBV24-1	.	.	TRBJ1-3	CATSDLDWEGTYRNTIYF	TGTGCCACCAGTGATTTGGATTGGGAGGGAACTTATAGAAACACCATATATTTT
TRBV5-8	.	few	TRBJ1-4	CASSPNPYRQPVGEKLFF	TGTGCCAGCAGCCCAAATCCGTATAGACAGCCGGTCGGTGAAAAACTGTTTTTT
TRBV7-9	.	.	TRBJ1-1	CASSRRTENTEAFF	TGTGCCAGCAGCAGACGGACAGAGAACACTGAAGCTTTCTTT
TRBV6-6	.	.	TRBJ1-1	CASSYSTATEAFF	TGTGCCAGCAGTTACTCGACAGCCACTGAAGCTTTCTTT
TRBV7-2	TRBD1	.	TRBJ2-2	CASSIQGFTGELFF	TGTGCCAGCAGCATACAGGGGTTCACCGGGGAGCTGTTTTTT
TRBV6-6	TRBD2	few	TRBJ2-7	CASSGGRLVHEQYF	TGTGCCAGCAGTGGCGGGAGATTGGTCCACGAGCAGTACTTC
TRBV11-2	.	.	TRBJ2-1	CASRRLGFGAEQFF	TGTGCCAGCAGGAGACTAGGTTTTGGCGCTGAGCAGTTCTTC
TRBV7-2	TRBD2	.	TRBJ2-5	CASSLVPPVAGTQETQYF	TGTGCCAGCAGCTTAGTTCCCCCAGTAGCGGGTACCCAGGAGACCCAGTACTTC
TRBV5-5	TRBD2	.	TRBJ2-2	CASSLGLAGGPNTGELFF	TGTGCCAGCAGCTTGGGACTAGCGGGAGGGCCGAACACCGGGGAGCTGTTTTTT
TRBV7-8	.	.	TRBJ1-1	CASSLSGGFNTEAFF	TGTGCCAGCAGCTTATCCGGGGGGTTTAACACTGAAGCTTTCTTT
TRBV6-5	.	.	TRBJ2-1	CASSYSGSSYNEQFF	TGTGCCAGCAGTTACTCGGGGAGCTCCTACAATGAGCAGTTCTTC
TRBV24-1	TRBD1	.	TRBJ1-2	CATSRAGTGGNGYTF	TGTGCCACCAGTCGCGCCGGGACAGGGGGGAATGGCTACACCTTC
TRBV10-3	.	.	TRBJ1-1	CASVRALNTEAFF	TGTGCCTCCGTCAGGGCGTTGAACACTGAAGCTTTCTTT
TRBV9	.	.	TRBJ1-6	CASSVGGASYNSPLHF	TGTGCCAGCAGCGTAGGCGGAGCCTCCTATAATTCACCCCTCCACTTT
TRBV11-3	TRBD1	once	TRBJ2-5	CASSLDKGQGPETQYF	TGTGCCAGCAGCTTAGATAAGGGACAGGGGCCAGAGACCCAGTACTTC
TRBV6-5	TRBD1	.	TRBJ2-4	CASTMAGQGIIQYF	TGTGCCAGCACCATGGCGGGACAGGGGATCATTCAGTACTTC
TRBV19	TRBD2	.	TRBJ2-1	CASSIRTSEVGSYNEQFF	TGTGCCAGTAGTATTCGGACTAGCGAGGTCGGGTCCTACAATGAGCAGTTCTTC
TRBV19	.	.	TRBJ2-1	CASSMASVTYNEQFF	TGTGCCAGTAGTATGGCGAGCGTTACCTACAATGAGCAGTTCTTC
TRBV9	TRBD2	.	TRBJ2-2	CASSVLAGDGELFF	TGTGCCAGCAGCGTTCTAGCGGGAGACGGGGAGCTGTTTTTT
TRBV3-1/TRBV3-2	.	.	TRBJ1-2	CASSRLEDITF	TGTGCCAGCAGCAGACTCGAGGACATCACCTTC
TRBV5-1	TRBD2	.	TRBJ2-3	CASSSGLAGFTDTQYF	TGCGCCAGCAGCTCGGGACTAGCGGGATTCACAGATACGCAGTATTTT
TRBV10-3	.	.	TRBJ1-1	CAISEFGQSMNTEAFF	TGTGCCATCAGTGAATTTGGACAGAGTATGAACACTGAAGCTTTCTTT
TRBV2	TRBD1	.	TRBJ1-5	CASVPGGGQPQHF	TGTGCCAGCGTGCCAGGGGGCGGTCAGCCCCAGCATTTT
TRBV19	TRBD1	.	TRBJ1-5	CASSGRDRGVPPQHF	TGTGCCAGTAGCGGACGGGACAGAGGGGTTCCGCCCCAGCATTTT
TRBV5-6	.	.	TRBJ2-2	CASSYVLATGTGELFF	TGTGCCAGCAGCTACGTTCTAGCCACGGGCACCGGGGAGCTGTTTTTT
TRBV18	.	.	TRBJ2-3	CASSPSIDRTDTQYF	TGTGCCAGCTCACCCTCTATAGATCGAACAGATACGCAGTATTTT
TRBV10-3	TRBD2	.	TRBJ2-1	CAISESPGASGVSSSYNEQFF	TGTGCCATCAGTGAGTCACCTGGGGCTAGCGGGGTTTCCAGCTCCTACAATGAGCAGTTCTTC
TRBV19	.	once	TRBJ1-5	CASRGLSNQPQHF	TGTGCCAGTAGGGGGCTAAGCAATCAGCCCCAGCATTTT
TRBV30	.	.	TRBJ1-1	CAWRVVVGGTEAFF	TGTGCCTGGAGGGTAGTAGTGGGAGGGACTGAAGCTTTCTTT
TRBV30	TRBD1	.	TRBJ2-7	CAWKIRTGTASEYF	TGTGCCTGGAAGATACGGACAGGGACCGCGTCTGAGTACTTC
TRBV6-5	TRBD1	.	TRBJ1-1	CASSRDRGRTEAFF	TGTGCCAGCAGCCGGGACAGGGGGCGCACTGAAGCTTTCTTT
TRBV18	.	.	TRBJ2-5	CASSRRTAETQYF	TGTGCCAGCTCACGACGGACAGCAGAGACCCAGTACTTC
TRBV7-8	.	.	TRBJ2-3	CASSLAGQPTDTQYF	TGTGCCAGCAGCTTAGCGGGACAACCCACAGATACGCAGTATTTT